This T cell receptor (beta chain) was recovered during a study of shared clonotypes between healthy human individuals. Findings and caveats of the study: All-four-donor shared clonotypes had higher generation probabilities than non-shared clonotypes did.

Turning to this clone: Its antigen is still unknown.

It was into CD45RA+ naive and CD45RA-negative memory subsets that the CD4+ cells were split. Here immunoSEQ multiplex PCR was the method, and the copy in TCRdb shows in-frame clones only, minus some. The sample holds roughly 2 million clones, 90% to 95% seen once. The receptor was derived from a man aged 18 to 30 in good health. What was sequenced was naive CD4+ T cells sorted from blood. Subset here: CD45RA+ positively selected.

The CDR3 reads CASSLQGQLNQPQHF. Written as DNA, the CDR3 is TGTGCCAGCAGCCTACAGGGACAGTTAAATCAGCCCCAGCATTTT. The chain joins TRBV28 to TRBJ1-5; 7 bases are shared with TRBD1. Germline assignment: CDR1 MDHEN and CDR2 SYDVKM. The CDR3 totals 15 residues. Trimming cost V 6 bases and J 4 bases; bases outside gene matches: 9.